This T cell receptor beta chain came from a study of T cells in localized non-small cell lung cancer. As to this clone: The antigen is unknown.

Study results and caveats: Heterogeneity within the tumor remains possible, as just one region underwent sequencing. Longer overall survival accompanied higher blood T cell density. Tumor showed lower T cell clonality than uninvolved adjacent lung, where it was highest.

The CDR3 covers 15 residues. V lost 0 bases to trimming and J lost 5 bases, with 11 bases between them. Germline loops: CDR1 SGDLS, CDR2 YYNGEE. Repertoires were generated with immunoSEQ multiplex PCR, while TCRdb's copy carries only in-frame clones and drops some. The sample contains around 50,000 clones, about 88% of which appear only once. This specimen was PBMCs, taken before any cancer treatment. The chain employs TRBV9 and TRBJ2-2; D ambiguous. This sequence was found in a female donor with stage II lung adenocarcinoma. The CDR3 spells CASSVEEKRTGELFF. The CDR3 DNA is TGTGCCAGCAGCGTAGAGGAAAAAAGGACCGGGGAGCTGTTTTTT.